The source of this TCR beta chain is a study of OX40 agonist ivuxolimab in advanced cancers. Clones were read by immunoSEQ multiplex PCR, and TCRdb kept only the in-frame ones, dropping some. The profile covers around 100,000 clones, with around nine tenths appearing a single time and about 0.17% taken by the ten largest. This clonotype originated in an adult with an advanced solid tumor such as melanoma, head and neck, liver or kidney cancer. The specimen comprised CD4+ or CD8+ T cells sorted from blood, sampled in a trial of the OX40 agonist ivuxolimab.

DNA of the CDR3: TGCGCCAGCAGGGACCAACTCAGCTCCTACAATGAGCAGTTCTTC. This gives the protein CASRDQLSSYNEQFF. The chain couples TRBV5-1 to TRBJ2-1; D is ambiguous. Germline V CDR1 and CDR2: SGHRS, YFSETQ. V lost 5 bases and J lost 0, with 12 bases in between. The CDR3 consists of 15 residues.